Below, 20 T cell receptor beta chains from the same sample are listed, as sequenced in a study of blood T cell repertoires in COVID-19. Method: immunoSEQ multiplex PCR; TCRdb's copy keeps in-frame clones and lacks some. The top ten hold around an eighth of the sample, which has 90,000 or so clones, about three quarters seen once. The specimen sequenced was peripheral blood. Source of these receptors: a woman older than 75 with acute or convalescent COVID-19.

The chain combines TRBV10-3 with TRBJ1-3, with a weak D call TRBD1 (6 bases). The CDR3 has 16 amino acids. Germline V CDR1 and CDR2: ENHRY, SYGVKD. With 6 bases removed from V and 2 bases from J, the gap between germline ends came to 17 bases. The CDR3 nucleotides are TGTGCCATCAGGAAGAGGGGGATTGTTACTGGAAACACCATATATTTT. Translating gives CAIRKRGIVTGNTIYF.

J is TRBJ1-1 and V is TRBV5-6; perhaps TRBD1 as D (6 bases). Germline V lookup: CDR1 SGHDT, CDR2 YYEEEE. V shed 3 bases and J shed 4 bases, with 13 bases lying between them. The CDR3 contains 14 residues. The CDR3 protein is CASSSYRAGTEAFF. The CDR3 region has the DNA TGTGCCAGCAGCTCGTACAGGGCCGGCACTGAAGCTTTCTTT.

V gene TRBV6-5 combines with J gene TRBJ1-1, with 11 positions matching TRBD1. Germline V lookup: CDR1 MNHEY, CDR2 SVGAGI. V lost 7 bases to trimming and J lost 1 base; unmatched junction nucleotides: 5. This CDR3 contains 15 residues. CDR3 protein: CASTDRGRRNTEAFF. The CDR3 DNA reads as TGTGCCAGCACGGACAGGGGGCGGAGGAACACTGAAGCTTTCTTT.

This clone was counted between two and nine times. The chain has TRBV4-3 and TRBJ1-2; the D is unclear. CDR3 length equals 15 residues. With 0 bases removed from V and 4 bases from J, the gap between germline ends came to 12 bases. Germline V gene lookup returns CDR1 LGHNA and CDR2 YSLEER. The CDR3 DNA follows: TGCGCCAGCAGCCAAGATCCACAGAACTTCTATGGCTACACCTTC. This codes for CASSQDPQNFYGYTF.

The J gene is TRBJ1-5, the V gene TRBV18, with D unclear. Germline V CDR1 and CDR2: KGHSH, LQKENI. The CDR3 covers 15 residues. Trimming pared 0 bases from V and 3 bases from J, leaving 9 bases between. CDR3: CASSPPPGNNQPQHF. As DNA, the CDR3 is TGTGCCAGCTCACCACCGCCGGGGAACAATCAGCCCCAGCATTTT.

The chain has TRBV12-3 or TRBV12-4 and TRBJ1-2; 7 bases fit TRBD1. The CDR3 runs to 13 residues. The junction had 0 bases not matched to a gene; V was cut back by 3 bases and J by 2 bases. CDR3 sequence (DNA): TGTGCCAGCAGTTTGGGACAGAACTATGGCTACACCTTC. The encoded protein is CASSLGQNYGYTF.

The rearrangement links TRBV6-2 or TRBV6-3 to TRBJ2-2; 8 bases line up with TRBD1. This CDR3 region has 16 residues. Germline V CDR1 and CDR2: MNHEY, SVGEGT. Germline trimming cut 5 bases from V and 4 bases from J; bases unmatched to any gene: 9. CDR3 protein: CASSIRTGLATGELFF. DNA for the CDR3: TGTGCCAGCAGTATAAGGACAGGGTTAGCCACCGGGGAGCTGTTTTTT.

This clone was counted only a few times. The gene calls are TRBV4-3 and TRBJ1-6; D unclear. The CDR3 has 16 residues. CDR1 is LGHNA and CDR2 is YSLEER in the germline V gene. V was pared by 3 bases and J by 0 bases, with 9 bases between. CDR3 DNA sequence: TGCGCCAGCAGCCACGCGATGAGCTCCTATAATTCACCCCTCCACTTT. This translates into CASSHAMSSYNSPLHF.

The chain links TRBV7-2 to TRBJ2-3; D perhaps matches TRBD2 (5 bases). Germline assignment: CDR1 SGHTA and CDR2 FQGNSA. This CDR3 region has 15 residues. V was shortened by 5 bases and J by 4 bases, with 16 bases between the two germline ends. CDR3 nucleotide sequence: TGTGCCAGCAGCCCCGGCGGTACGGGGTCAGATACGCAGTATTTT. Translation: CASSPGGTGSDTQYF.

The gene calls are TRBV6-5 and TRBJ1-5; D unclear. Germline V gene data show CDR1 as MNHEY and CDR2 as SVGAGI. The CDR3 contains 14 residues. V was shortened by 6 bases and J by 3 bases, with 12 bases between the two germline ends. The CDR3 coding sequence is TGTGCCAGCAGGGTACGAGGCGACAATCAGCCCCAGCATTTT. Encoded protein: CASRVRGDNQPQHF.

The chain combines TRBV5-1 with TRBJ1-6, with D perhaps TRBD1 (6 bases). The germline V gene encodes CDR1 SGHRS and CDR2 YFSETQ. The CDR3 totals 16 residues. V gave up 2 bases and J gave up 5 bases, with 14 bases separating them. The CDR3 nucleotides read TGCGCCAGCAGCTTAGCTCCGACAGGAAATAATTCACCCCTCCACTTT. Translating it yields CASSLAPTGNNSPLHF.

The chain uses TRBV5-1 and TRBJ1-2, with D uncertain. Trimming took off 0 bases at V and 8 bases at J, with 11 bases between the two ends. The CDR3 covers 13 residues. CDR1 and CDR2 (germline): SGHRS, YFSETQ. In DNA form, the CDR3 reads TGCGCCAGCAGCTTGGAAGCGGAAGAGGGCTACACCTTC. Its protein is CASSLEAEEGYTF.

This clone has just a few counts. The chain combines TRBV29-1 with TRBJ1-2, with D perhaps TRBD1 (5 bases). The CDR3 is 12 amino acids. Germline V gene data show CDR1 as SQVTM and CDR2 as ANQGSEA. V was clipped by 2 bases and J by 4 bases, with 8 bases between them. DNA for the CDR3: TGCAGCGTTGAAACCAGGGCCTATGGCTACACCTTC. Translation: CSVETRAYGYTF.

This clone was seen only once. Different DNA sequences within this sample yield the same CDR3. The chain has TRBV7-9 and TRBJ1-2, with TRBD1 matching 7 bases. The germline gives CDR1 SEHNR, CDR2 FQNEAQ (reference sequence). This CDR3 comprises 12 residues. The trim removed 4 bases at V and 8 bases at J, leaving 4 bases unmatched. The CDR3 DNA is TGTGCCAGCAGCTCACAGGGGTACGGCTACACCTTC. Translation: CASSSQGYGYTF.

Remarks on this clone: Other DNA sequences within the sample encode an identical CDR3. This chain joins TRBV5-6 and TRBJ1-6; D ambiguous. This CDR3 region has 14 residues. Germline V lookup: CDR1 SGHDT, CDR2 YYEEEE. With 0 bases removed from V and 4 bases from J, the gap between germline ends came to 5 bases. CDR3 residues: CASSLGQYNSPLHF. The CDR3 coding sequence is TGTGCCAGCAGCTTGGGGCAATATAATTCACCCCTCCACTTT.

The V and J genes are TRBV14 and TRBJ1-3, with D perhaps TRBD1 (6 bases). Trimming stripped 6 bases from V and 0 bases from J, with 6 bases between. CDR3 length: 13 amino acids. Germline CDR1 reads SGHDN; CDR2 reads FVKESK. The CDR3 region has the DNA TGTGCCAGCAGGGGGGCCTCTGGAAACACCATATATTTT. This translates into CASRGASGNTIYF. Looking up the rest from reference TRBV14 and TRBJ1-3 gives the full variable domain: EAGVTQFPSHSVIEKGQTVTLRCDPISGHDNLYWYRRVMGKEIKFLLHFVKESKQDESGMPNNRFLAERTGGTYSTLKVQPAELEDSGVYFCASRGASGNTIYFGEGSWLTVV.

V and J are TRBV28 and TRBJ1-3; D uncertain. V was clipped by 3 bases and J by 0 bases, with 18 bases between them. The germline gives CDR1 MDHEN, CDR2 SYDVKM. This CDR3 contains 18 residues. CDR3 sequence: CASSFGWKTSSSGNTIYF. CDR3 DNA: TGTGCCAGCAGTTTTGGCTGGAAGACATCGAGCTCTGGAAACACCATATATTTT. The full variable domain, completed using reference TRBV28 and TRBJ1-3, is DVKVTQSSRYLVKRTGEKVFLECVQDMDHENMFWYRQDPGLGLRLIYFSYDVKMKEKGDIPEGYSVSREKKERFSLILESASTNQTSMYLCASSFGWKTSSSGNTIYFGEGSWLTVV.

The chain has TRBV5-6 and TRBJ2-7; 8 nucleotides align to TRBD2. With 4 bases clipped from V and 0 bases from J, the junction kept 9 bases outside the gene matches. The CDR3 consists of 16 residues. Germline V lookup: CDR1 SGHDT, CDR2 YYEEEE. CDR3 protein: CASSPIGGGSSYEQYF. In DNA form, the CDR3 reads TGTGCCAGCAGCCCGATCGGCGGGGGGAGCTCCTACGAGCAGTACTTC.

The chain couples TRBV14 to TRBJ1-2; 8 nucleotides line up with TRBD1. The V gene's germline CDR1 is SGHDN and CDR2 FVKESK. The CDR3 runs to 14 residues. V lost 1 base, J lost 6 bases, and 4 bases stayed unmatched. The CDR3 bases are TGTGCCAGCAGCCAAGGGACAGGGTGGGATGGCTACACCTTC. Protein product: CASSQGTGWDGYTF.

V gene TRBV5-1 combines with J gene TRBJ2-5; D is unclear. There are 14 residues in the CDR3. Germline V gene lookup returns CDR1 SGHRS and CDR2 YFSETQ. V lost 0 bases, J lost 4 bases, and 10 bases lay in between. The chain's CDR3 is CASSLGQRRETQYF. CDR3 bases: TGCGCCAGCAGCTTGGGTCAGCGACGAGAGACCCAGTACTTC.